This T cell receptor beta chain was sequenced in a study of human T cells and chemical hapten exposure. For the study at large: There were per-sample TCR yield variations, arising mainly from small pooled library volume differences.

V lost 5 bases and J lost 2, with 19 bases in between. Germline values: CDR1 SGHTA, CDR2 FQGNSA. The CDR3 loop spans 16 amino acids. The time point was: healthy volunteer bleed at 2 weeks. Total RNA extraction was carried out from unfractionated whole blood. In the original workflow: Samples contained a median of about 96,000 TCRs, with a range of about 20,000 to 750,000. MiXCR, applied by TCRdb to the RACE reads, yields one record per CDR3 protein. TCRdb's processing, not the study's, gives the V and J calls here. The sample includes tens of thousands of distinct CDR3 sequences, approximately 9% of them seen just once.

The TCR sequence derives from a female donor in good health. Some clones in this sample may be carry-over from other donors' samples. This chain links TRBV7-2 with TRBJ2-7; D is uncertain. Sequencing was done on a sample of whole blood. The CDR3 here is CASSPTGSSGPYEQYF. For the CDR3, the DNA is TGTGCCAGCAGCCCCACCGGGTCTAGTGGACCCTACGAGCAGTACTTC.